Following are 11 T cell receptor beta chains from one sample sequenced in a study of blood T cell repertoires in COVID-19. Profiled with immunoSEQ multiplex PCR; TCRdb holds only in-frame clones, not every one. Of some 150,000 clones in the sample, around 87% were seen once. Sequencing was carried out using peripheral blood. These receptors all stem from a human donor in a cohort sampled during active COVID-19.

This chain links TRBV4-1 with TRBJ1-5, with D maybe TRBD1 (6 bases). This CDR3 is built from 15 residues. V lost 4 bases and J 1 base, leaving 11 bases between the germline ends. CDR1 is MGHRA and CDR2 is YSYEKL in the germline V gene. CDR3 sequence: CASSPRDTSNQPQHF. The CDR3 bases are TGCGCCAGCAGCCCCCGGGACACCAGCAATCAGCCCCAGCATTTT.

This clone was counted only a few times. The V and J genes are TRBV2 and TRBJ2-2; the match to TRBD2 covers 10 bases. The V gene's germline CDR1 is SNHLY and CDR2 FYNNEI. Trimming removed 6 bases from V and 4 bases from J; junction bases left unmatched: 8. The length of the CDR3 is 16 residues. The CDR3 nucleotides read TGTGCCAGCAGGAAAGAACTAGCGGGGACCACCGGGGAGCTGTTTTTT. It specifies CASRKELAGTTGELFF.

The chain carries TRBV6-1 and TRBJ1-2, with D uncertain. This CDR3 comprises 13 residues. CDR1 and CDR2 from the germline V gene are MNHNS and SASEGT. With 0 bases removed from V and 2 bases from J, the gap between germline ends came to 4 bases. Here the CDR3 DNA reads TGTGCCAGCAGTGAAGCCCTGAACTATGGCTACACCTTC. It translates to CASSEALNYGYTF.

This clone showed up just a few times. The chain's CDR3 is CASSFGTSGSTYEQYF. The CDR3 nucleotides read TGTGCCAGCAGCTTTGGGACTAGCGGGAGTACTTACGAGCAGTACTTC. The rearrangement links TRBV7-8 to TRBJ2-7; 14 nucleotides agree with TRBD2. This CDR3 has 16 residues. V shed 3 bases and J 4 bases; nucleotides not matched to a gene: 5. Germline values: CDR1 SGHVS, CDR2 FQNEAQ.

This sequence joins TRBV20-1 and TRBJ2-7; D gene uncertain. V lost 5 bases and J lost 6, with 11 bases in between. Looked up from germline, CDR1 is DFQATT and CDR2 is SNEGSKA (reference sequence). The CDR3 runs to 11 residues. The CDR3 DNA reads TGCAGTGCTTCCTCCCGGAGCGAGCAGTACTTC. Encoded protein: CSASSRSEQYF.

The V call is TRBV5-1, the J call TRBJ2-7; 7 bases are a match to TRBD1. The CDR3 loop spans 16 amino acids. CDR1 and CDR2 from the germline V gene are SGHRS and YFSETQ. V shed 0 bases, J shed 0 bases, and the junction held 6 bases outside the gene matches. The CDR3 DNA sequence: TGCGCCAGCAGCTTGGGCTACGGGACAGTCTCCTACGAGCAGTACTTC. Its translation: CASSLGYGTVSYEQYF.

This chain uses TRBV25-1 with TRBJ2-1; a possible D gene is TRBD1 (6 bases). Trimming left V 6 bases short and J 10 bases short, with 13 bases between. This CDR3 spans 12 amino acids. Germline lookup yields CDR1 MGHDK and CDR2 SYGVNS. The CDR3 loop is CASSLQGHEQFF. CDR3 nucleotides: TGTGCCAGCAGCCTACAGGGTCACGAGCAGTTCTTC.

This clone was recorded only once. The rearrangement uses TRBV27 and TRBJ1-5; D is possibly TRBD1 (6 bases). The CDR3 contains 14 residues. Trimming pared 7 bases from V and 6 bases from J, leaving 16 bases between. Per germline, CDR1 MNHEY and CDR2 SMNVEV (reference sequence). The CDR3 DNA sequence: TGTGCCAGCAAGACAGGCCTCGAGGGTCAGCCCCAGCATTTT. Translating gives CASKTGLEGQPQHF.

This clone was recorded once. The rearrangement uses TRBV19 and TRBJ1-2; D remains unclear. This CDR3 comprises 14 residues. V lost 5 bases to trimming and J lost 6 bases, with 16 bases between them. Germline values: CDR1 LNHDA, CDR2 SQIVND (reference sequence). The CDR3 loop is CASSPPPEIDGYTF. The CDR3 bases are TGTGCCAGTAGTCCCCCCCCGGAGATCGATGGCTACACCTTC.

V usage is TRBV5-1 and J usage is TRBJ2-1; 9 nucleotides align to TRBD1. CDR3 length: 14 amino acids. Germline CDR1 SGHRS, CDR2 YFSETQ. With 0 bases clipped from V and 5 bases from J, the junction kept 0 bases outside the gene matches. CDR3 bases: TGCGCCAGCAGCTTGGGACAGGGGGACAATGAGCAGTTCTTC. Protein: CASSLGQGDNEQFF.

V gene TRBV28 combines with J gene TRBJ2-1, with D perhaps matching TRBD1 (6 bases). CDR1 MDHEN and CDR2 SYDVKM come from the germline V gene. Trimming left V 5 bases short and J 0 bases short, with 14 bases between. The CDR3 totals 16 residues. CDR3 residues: CASSPGQIYSYNEQFF. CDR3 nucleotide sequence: TGTGCCAGCAGTCCCGGACAGATCTACTCCTACAATGAGCAGTTCTTC. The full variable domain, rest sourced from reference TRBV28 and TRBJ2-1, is DVKVTQSSRYLVKRTGEKVFLECVQDMDHENMFWYRQDPGLGLRLIYFSYDVKMKEKGDIPEGYSVSREKKERFSLILESASTNQTSMYLCASSPGQIYSYNEQFFGPGTRLTVL.